Listed below are T cell receptor beta chains from one sample, sequenced in a study of Ad26.COV2.S vaccination and SARS-CoV-2 variants. Here immunoSEQ multiplex PCR was the method, and the copy in TCRdb shows in-frame clones only, minus some. This sample carries some 390,000 clones, around 85% of them seen once, and the ten largest clones take 3.5%. This material consisted of peripheral blood, taken in a trial of Ad26.COV2.S vaccine versus placebo. The receptors stem from a person aged 18-60 years who received the Ad26.COV2.S COVID-19 vaccine or a placebo. Each CDR3 is given with its conserved first and last residue. The D gene is left open where the match is weak. Only some rows state a clone size, as once, few, many or a class for expanded clones.

v_call,clone_size,j_call,d_call,cdr3_aa,cdr3_nt
TRBV5-1,NA,TRBJ1-4,NA,CASTSGVTTNEKLFF,TGCGCCAGCACGTCCGGGGTGACGACTAATGAAAAACTGTTTTTT
TRBV3-1/TRBV3-2,NA,TRBJ1-2,NA,CASSQGGVANYGYTF,TGTGCCAGCAGCCAAGGGGGGGTGGCTAACTATGGCTACACCTTC
TRBV6-5,NA,TRBJ2-7,TRBD2,CASRPYLAGGYEQYF,TGTGCCAGCAGACCTTATCTAGCGGGGGGGTACGAGCAGTACTTC
TRBV10-3,NA,TRBJ1-2,TRBD1,CAISLEDRVGYTF,TGTGCCATCAGTCTAGAGGACAGGGTTGGCTACACCTTC
TRBV30,NA,TRBJ1-1,NA,CAWSETLYTRGTEAFF,TGTGCCTGGAGTGAAACTTTGTACACCAGGGGTACTGAAGCTTTCTTT
TRBV9,few,TRBJ1-4,TRBD1,CASSASGAGGREKLFF,TGTGCCAGCAGCGCCAGCGGGGCAGGGGGAAGAGAAAAACTGTTTTTT
TRBV11-1,NA,TRBJ2-1,TRBD1,CASSHRGWNEQFF,TGTGCCAGCAGCCACAGGGGTTGGAATGAGCAGTTCTTC
TRBV5-6,once,TRBJ1-6,NA,CASSLAEAGVPPLHF,TGTGCCAGCAGCTTGGCCGAGGCGGGGGTACCCCCCCTCCACTTT
TRBV11-2,NA,TRBJ2-7,NA,CASSANPHDTYEQYF,TGTGCCAGCAGCGCTAACCCCCATGACACCTACGAGCAGTACTTC
TRBV4-1,NA,TRBJ2-1,NA,CASSQDYYNEQFF,TGCGCCAGCAGCCAAGACTACTACAATGAGCAGTTCTTC
TRBV9,NA,TRBJ1-6,NA,CASSVGAWENNSPLHF,TGTGCCAGCAGCGTAGGCGCGTGGGAAAACAATTCACCCCTCCACTTT
TRBV6-5,many,TRBJ2-2,TRBD1,CASRATGEGTGELFF,TGTGCCAGCAGGGCCACAGGGGAAGGCACCGGGGAGCTGTTTTTT
TRBV29-1,NA,TRBJ1-3,NA,CSVDLGRADTIYF,TGCAGCGTTGATCTTGGCAGGGCGGACACCATATATTTT
TRBV6-1,NA,TRBJ2-7,TRBD1,CASSETGTGLEQYF,TGTGCCAGCAGTGAAACCGGGACAGGGCTCGAGCAGTACTTC
TRBV12-3/TRBV12-4,NA,TRBJ2-1,NA,CASSLGTNNEQFF,TGTGCCAGCAGTTTGGGGACCAACAATGAGCAGTTCTTC
TRBV28,once,TRBJ1-2,NA,CASSTSGGTHYGYTF,TGTGCCAGCAGTACCTCGGGGGGAACCCACTATGGCTACACCTTC
TRBV19,NA,TRBJ1-2,NA,CASSISRAEGYTF,TGTGCCAGTAGTATTTCGAGGGCGGAAGGCTACACCTTC
TRBV7-8,NA,TRBJ2-5,TRBD2,CASSLQGRGVQETQYF,TGTGCCAGCAGCTTGCAGGGGCGGGGGGTCCAAGAGACCCAGTACTTC
TRBV19,NA,TRBJ2-1,TRBD2,CASSIDSSGDEQFF,TGTGCCAGTAGTATCGACTCTAGCGGGGATGAGCAGTTCTTC
TRBV4-1,once,TRBJ2-4,NA,CASSHLFVGKNKNIQYF,TGCGCCAGCAGCCACCTCTTTGTAGGGAAGAACAAAAACATTCAGTACTTC
TRBV7-8,NA,TRBJ2-7,TRBD2,CASSLEGLAGTYEQYF,TGTGCCAGCAGCTTAGAGGGACTAGCGGGGACCTACGAGCAGTACTTC
TRBV5-4,NA,TRBJ2-3,NA,CASSLVRTTSTDTQYF,TGTGCCAGCAGCTTGGTGAGGACAACTAGCACAGATACGCAGTATTTT
TRBV11-2,once,TRBJ2-3,NA,CASSPRVSDTQYF,TGTGCCAGCAGCCCCCGGGTGTCAGATACGCAGTATTTT
TRBV7-2,NA,TRBJ2-2,NA,CASSLVGASENTGELFF,TGTGCCAGCAGCTTAGTCGGTGCGTCAGAGAACACCGGGGAGCTGTTTTTT
TRBV2,NA,TRBJ2-1,NA,CASKPWGLAYLDEQFF,TGTGCCAGCAAGCCTTGGGGTCTAGCCTACCTTGATGAGCAGTTCTTC
TRBV7-2,NA,TRBJ2-1,NA,CASSTPQGEEFF,TGTGCCAGCAGCACGCCGCAGGGAGAGGAGTTCTTC
TRBV4-1,NA,TRBJ2-1,NA,CASSQRSGQPYNEQFF,TGCGCCAGCAGCCAGAGGTCGGGACAACCTTACAATGAGCAGTTCTTC
TRBV19,NA,TRBJ1-3,NA,CASKQDTSGNTIYF,TGTGCCAGTAAGCAGGACACCTCTGGAAACACCATATATTTT
TRBV6-5,NA,TRBJ2-3,NA,CASSYGEFSTDTQYF,TGTGCCAGCAGTTACGGCGAATTTAGCACAGATACGCAGTATTTT
TRBV11-2,NA,TRBJ1-3,NA,CASSPGWHSGNTIYF,TGTGCCAGCAGCCCGGGGTGGCACTCTGGAAACACCATATATTTT
TRBV3-1/TRBV3-2,NA,TRBJ1-2,TRBD1,CASSLRGQGNYGYTF,TGTGCCAGCAGCCTAAGGGGACAGGGAAACTATGGCTACACCTTC
TRBV4-1,NA,TRBJ2-1,NA,CASARVPANNEQFF,TGCGCCAGCGCAAGGGTTCCAGCAAACAATGAGCAGTTCTTC
TRBV7-6,NA,TRBJ2-3,NA,CASSFPPEALSTDTQYF,TGTGCCAGCAGCTTCCCCCCGGAGGCCCTAAGCACAGATACGCAGTATTTT
TRBV12-3/TRBV12-4,NA,TRBJ1-2,NA,CASSLTYDYGYTF,TGTGCCAGCAGCCTAACATACGACTATGGCTACACCTTC
TRBV11-3,NA,TRBJ2-3,NA,CASSLWGTDTQYF,TGTGCCAGCAGCCTATGGGGCACAGATACGCAGTATTTT
TRBV5-6,NA,TRBJ1-1,TRBD1,CASSWGQTNTEAFF,TGTGCCAGCAGCTGGGGACAGACGAACACTGAAGCTTTCTTT
TRBV6-4,NA,TRBJ2-1,NA,CASSVTGLGNEQFF,TGTGCCAGCAGTGTAACAGGTCTGGGCAATGAGCAGTTCTTC
TRBV7-9,NA,TRBJ2-2,NA,CASSLGAATTGELFF,TGTGCCAGCAGCTTAGGTGCGGCTACCACCGGGGAGCTGTTTTTT
TRBV5-1,NA,TRBJ1-5,TRBD1,CASSPGQVNQPQHF,TGCGCCAGCAGTCCAGGACAGGTCAATCAGCCCCAGCATTTT
TRBV5-1,NA,TRBJ1-3,NA,CASRLGSGNTIYF,TGCGCCAGCAGGTTGGGGTCCGGAAACACCATATATTTT